This TCR beta chain was captured by sequencing in a study of T cells in Graves' hyperthyroidism and ophthalmopathy. Study-wide findings and caveats: In validation, the model predicted ophthalmopathy. These predictions came a median about 6.8 months before onset. Expanded thyroid clonotypes (above 0.001) were mostly also found in blood.

Remarks on this clonotype: Its antigen is currently unknown.

Reasons for excluding patients were uncontrolled infection, other autoimmune disease, pregnancy or lactation. Diagnoses rested on clinical symptoms, serum thyroxine and TRAb, thyroid ultrasound and orbital computed tomography. Per germline, CDR1 LNHNV and CDR2 YYDKDF (reference sequence). V lost 4 bases and J lost 0, with 19 bases in between. This CDR3 has 17 amino acids. Amplified TCR beta CDR3 regions derived from RNA transcripts. Researchers ran a first-round RT-PCR on the TCR CDR3 using the HTBI primer set. TCRdb analysed the multiplex PCR reads with MiXCR anew, one entry per CDR3 protein. This sample yields 450,000 to 700,000 distinct CDR3 sequences, of which roughly 46% are seen a single time; around a fifth belongs to the top ten.

The clonotype was recovered from an adult woman with Graves' disease, either hyperthyroidism or ophthalmopathy (not recorded which). Sequencing was carried out using peripheral blood or thyroid tissue (not recorded which). The chain is built from TRBV15 and TRBJ2-7, with TRBD1 as a possible D gene (5 bases). The DNA for the CDR3 is TGTGCCACCAGCACCCGACAATGGGGCGGTGCCTCCTACGAGCAGTACTTC. This encodes CATSTRQWGGASYEQYF.